The clone carrying this T cell receptor (beta chain) has just a few counts. The antigen is not known. This entry belongs to a study of T cell repertoires in cytomegalovirus infection. On the study more broadly: Researchers turned to recently identified HLA-C-restricted CMV epitopes as well as well-studied HLA-B-restricted ones. Findings and caveats of the study: Summed public TCR beta family frequency identified CMV carriers bearing the relevant HLA.

Trimming shortened V by 0 bases and J by 2 bases, and 3 bases separated the two germline ends. This CDR3 is 13 amino acids long. Germline V gene sequence: CDR1 KGHSY, CDR2 FQNENV. A single record per CDR3 protein comes from TCRdb applying MiXCR to the reads. The profile shows hundreds of thousands of distinct CDR3 sequences, 33% of them singletons. The sample was cultured PBMCs, taken from culture after CMV antigen stimulation. This chain links TRBV16 with TRBJ2-3; D is undetermined. This TCR was sampled from a human donor in good health (CMV status not recorded). Some clones in this sample may be carry-over from other donors' samples. The CDR3 DNA is TGTGCCAGCAGCCAATCAACCACAGATACGCAGTATTTT. Translation gives CASSQSTTDTQYF.